The clone carrying this T cell receptor beta chain has a handful of counts. Template switching with 5'RACE generated the TCR cDNA and added a universal primer site and UMIs. TCRdb reanalysed the 5' RACE reads using MiXCR and keeps one entry per CDR3 protein. The sample has roughly 85,000 distinct CDR3 sequences, approximately 12% seen once. This sample is part of a study of T cells after yellow fever vaccination. Study-level results: After the booster, around 95% of CD4 and approximately 87% of CD8 primary-response clones were re-detected. Highly abundant clonotypes carried over from the bulk population could end up in FACS-sorted repertoires as contaminants.

The V end lost 5 bases, the J end lost 4 bases, and 17 bases lay between the germline ends. Germline loops: CDR1 PRHDT, CDR2 FYEKMQ (reference sequence). This CDR3 region has 16 residues. This receptor was obtained from a man aged 18 to 35 who received the YFV17D yellow fever vaccine. The chain is built from TRBV13 and TRBJ2-2; D is unclear. Sequenced here: CD8+ T cells not binding an NS4B(214-222) dextramer, sorted from PBMCs, sampled approximately 20 days after the first yellow fever vaccination. CDR3 nucleotide sequence: TGTGCCAGCAGCCCATACGGTGGCAGCCTCACCGGGGAGCTGTTTTTT. It is translated as CASSPYGGSLTGELFF.